Detailed here is one T cell receptor (beta chain). In its sample, this clonotype was seen a few times. What this receptor recognizes is not known. No clone much larger than this one lies a single base away; base qualities are absent. Synthesis of TCR cDNA relied on 5'RACE template switching, a step that introduced a universal primer site along with unique molecular identifiers. cDNA synthesis was primed from both the TCR alpha and TCR beta constant segments. Two PCR steps were used to amplify libraries, with sample barcodes and sequencing adapters being added in the second step. Libraries were sequenced on Illumina HiSeq 2500 (2x100 bp) or NovaSeq (2x150 bp). The source study handled its data this way. MIGEC handled demultiplexing of reads and collapsing into UMI consensus sequences, while MiXCR performed V(D)J alignment. Clonotypes responding to the vaccine were identified with edgeR on replicate PBMC samples, with the criteria of FDR below 0.01 and a log2 fold change above 5 up to day 15. Each bulk clonotype received a CD4 or CD8 identity based on whether the sequenced CD4 or CD8 repertoire contained that clonotype at higher abundance. The public reads were reanalyzed by TCRdb: fastp trimming at Q25, MiXCR alignment, in-frame beta chains only. CDR3 protein sequences are deduplicated, and each keeps its most common genes and DNA. The V and J calls and clone size are TCRdb's, not the authors'. In this sample the table shows a few hundred thousand distinct CDR3 sequences, about 7.8% of which occur a single time. The top ten clones comprise approximately 15% of the sample.

The record originates from a study of T cells after yellow fever vaccination (dated by TCRdb to the late 2010s). In terms of the full investigation: Libraries from fractions with low cell numbers were prepared with the SMART-Seq v4 Ultra Low Input RNA kit. To follow T-cell clones before and after both primary and booster YFV17D yellow fever vaccination, bulk TCR alpha and beta repertoires underwent longitudinal sequencing. Two healthy male donors made up the cohort, one aged 18 to 29 years and the other aged 30 to 40 years. Bulk PBMC replicates and cell subsets were isolated from blood drawn at multiple timepoints before and after both primary and secondary immunization.

General conclusions and limits of the study: A small share of clonotypes occurred in both CD4 and CD8 compartments, likely arising from convergent recombination. Because abundant contaminating clonotypes from the bulk population could be contained in FACS-sorted repertoires, computational filtering was required. Because only a couple of donors were included in the study, the extent to which the findings can be generalized is limited. Most clones expanded after primary vaccination (96% of CD4 and roughly 91% of CD8) were re-detected after the booster, suggesting that broad memory maintenance occurred. Compared with the primary T-cell response, the secondary T-cell response was faster but weaker, reaching its peak on day 5 rather than on day 15.

This sample's treatment or condition label indicates: live attenuated yellow fever vaccine strain. Two biological replicates of bulk PBMCs were collected at each blood-draw timepoint. PBMCs were isolated from peripheral blood using a standard Ficoll-Paque protocol. TriZol was used to extract RNA from bulk PBMCs, from CD4 and CD8 fractions, and from dextramer-positive and dextramer-negative fractions. From its cysteine to its phenylalanine, the CDR3 spans 16 amino acids. The CDR3 DNA has 48 bases and is translated from base 1. Looking up the germline V gene yields CDR1 SGHRS and CDR2 YFSETQ. The germline V end is reduced by 5 bases and the J end by 1 base; junction bases left unmatched: 6.

The chain uses TRBV5-1 and TRBJ2-2; TRBD2 matches 9 bases in the middle. The sequenced sample was PBMCs, obtained around 45 days after the first yellow fever vaccination. The TCR was taken from a man between 18 and 29 years old who received the YFV17D yellow fever vaccine. For the CDR3, the sequence is CASRSSGGQNTGELFF. The nucleotide sequence reads as follows: TGCGCCAGCAGATCGAGCGGGGGGCAGAACACCGGGGAGCTGTTTTTT.